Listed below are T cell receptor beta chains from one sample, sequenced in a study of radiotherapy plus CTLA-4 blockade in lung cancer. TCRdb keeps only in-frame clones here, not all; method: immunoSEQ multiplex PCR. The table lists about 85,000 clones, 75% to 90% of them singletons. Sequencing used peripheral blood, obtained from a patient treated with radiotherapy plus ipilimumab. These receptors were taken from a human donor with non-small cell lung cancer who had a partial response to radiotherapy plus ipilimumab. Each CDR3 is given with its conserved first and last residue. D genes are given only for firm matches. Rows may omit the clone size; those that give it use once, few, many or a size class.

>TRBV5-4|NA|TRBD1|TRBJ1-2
CASSRGQEPNYGYTF
TGTGCCAGCAGCCGGGGACAGGAGCCTAACTATGGCTACACCTTC
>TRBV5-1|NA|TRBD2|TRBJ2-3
CASSWEGDTQYF
TGCGCCAGCAGCTGGGAGGGGGATACGCAGTATTTT
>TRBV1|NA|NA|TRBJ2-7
CTSSWGTIGPYEQYF
TGCACCAGCAGTTGGGGGACAATTGGGCCCTACGAGCAGTACTTC
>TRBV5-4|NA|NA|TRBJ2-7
CASSLERMGSPSYEQYF
TGTGCCAGCAGCTTGGAGCGAATGGGGAGTCCCTCCTACGAGCAGTACTTC
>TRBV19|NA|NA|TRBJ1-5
CASSSARRGGNQPQHF
TGTGCCAGTAGTTCAGCCCGCAGGGGTGGCAATCAGCCCCAGCATTTT
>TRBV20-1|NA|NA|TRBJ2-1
CSAPPDNEQFF
TGCAGTGCCCCGCCGGACAATGAGCAGTTCTTC
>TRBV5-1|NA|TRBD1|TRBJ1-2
CASSKTGDSFYGYTF
TGCGCCAGCTCGAAGACGGGGGACAGCTTCTATGGCTACACCTTC
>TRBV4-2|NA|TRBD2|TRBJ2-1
CASSHRLAGNNEQFF
TGTGCCAGCAGCCACCGACTAGCGGGTAACAATGAGCAGTTCTTC
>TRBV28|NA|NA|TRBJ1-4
CASSIIKGSGEKLFF
TGTGCCAGCAGTATAATCAAAGGAAGCGGAGAAAAACTGTTTTTT
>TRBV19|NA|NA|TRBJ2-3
CASTPMGLRTDTQYF
TGTGCCAGTACCCCCATGGGGCTTCGCACAGATACGCAGTATTTT
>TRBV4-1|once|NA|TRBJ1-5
CASSQGRNQPQHF
TGCGCCAGCAGCCAGGGCCGCAATCAGCCCCAGCATTTT
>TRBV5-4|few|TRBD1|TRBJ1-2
CASSGQGRYGYTF
TGTGCCAGCAGTGGACAGGGTCGCTATGGCTACACCTTC
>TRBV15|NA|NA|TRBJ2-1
CATSRETGNEQFF
TGTGCCACCAGCAGAGAAACAGGGAATGAGCAGTTCTTC
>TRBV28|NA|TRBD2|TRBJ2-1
CASSLTSAPYNEQFF
TGTGCCAGCAGTCTTACTAGCGCCCCTTACAATGAGCAGTTCTTC
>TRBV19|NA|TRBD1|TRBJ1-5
CASSHPGQGKYQPQHF
TGTGCCAGTAGCCATCCCGGACAGGGGAAGTATCAGCCCCAGCATTTT
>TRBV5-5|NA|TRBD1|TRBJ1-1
CASRTGGGRLIGTEAFF
TGTGCCAGCAGGACAGGGGGCGGAAGGCTGATTGGCACTGAAGCTTTCTTT
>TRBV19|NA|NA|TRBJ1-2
CASRRQDNYGYTF
TGTGCCAGTAGAAGACAAGATAACTATGGCTACACCTTC
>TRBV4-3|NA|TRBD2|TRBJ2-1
CASSQVFTSGSYNEQFF
TGCGCCAGCAGCCAAGTCTTCACTAGCGGTTCCTACAATGAGCAGTTCTTC
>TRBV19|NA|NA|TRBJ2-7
CASSPWAGKSEQYF
TGTGCCAGTAGTCCCTGGGCTGGAAAGAGCGAGCAGTACTTC
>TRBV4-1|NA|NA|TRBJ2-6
CASSRGNAGSGANVLTF
TGCGCCAGCAGCCGAGGGAATGCGGGTTCTGGGGCCAACGTCCTGACTTTC
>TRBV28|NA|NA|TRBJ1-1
CASIPGSNTEAFF
TGTGCCAGCATCCCAGGTTCGAACACTGAAGCTTTCTTT
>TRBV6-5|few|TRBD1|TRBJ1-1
CASSPRDRGNTEAFF
TGTGCCAGCAGTCCCCGGGACAGGGGGAACACTGAAGCTTTCTTT
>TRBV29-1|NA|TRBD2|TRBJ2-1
CSVAFGGLAGGFDNEQFF
TGCAGCGTCGCTTTTGGCGGACTAGCGGGAGGTTTCGACAATGAGCAGTTCTTC
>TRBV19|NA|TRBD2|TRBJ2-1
CASRTRRMGGYEQFF
TGTGCCAGTAGGACTAGGCGCATGGGGGGGTATGAGCAGTTCTTC
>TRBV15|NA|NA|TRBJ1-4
CATSRVYLRGINEKLFF
TGTGCCACCAGCAGAGTCTACTTGAGGGGGATCAATGAAAAACTGTTTTTT
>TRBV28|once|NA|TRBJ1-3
CASSSLGRSGNTIYF
TGTGCCAGCAGTTCCCTGGGGCGCTCTGGAAACACCATATATTTT
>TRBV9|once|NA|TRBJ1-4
CASSVRWRDEKLFF
TGTGCCAGCAGCGTTAGGTGGAGGGATGAAAAACTGTTTTTT
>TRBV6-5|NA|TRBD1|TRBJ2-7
CASSLGAGGYEQYF
TGTGCCAGCAGCCTGGGGGCAGGGGGCTACGAGCAGTACTTC
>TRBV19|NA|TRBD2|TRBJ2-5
CASSSILAGARETQYF
TGTGCCAGTAGTAGTATCCTAGCGGGAGCTAGGGAGACCCAGTACTTC
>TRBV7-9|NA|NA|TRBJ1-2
CASTAVWGGGGYTF
TGTGCCAGCACCGCTGTCTGGGGGGGAGGTGGCTACACCTTC
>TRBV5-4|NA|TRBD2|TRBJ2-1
CASSLGTSGDSEQFF
TGTGCCAGCAGCTTAGGGACTAGCGGAGACTCAGAGCAGTTCTTC
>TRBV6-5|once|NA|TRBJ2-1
CASSEAGGGRQFF
TGTGCCAGCAGTGAAGCAGGGGGAGGCCGGCAGTTCTTC
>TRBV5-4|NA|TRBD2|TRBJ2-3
CASSLSGRVADTQYF
TGTGCCAGCAGCTTAAGCGGGAGGGTCGCAGATACGCAGTATTTT
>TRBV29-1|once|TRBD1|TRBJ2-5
CSVRTGGLQETQYF
TGCAGCGTGCGGACAGGGGGCCTACAAGAGACCCAGTACTTC
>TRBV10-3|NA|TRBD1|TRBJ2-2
CATTGQGTSQDTGELFF
TGTGCAACCACGGGACAGGGGACGAGCCAGGACACCGGGGAGCTGTTTTTT
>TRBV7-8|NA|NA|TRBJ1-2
CASSLAGRDYGYTF
TGTGCCAGCAGCTTAGCGGGGAGGGACTATGGCTACACCTTC
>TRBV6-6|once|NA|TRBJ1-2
CASRGAARVNYGYTF
TGTGCCAGCAGGGGGGCAGCTCGGGTTAACTATGGCTACACCTTC
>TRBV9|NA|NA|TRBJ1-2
CASSVAQLSGYTF
TGTGCCAGCAGCGTAGCACAGTTGTCTGGCTACACCTTC
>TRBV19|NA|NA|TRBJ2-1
CASSIAGEGYNEQFF
TGTGCCAGTAGTATAGCGGGAGAGGGATACAATGAGCAGTTCTTC
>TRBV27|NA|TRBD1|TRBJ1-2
CASSFDPTGGLYGYTF
TGTGCCAGCAGTTTCGACCCGACAGGGGGCCTCTATGGCTACACCTTC
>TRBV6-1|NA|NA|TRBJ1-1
CASSEVSGGLNTEAFF
TGTGCCAGCAGTGAAGTATCAGGAGGCCTGAACACTGAAGCTTTCTTT
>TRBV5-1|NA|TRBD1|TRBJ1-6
CASSAWDREGSPLHF
TGCGCCAGCAGCGCGTGGGACAGGGAAGGGTCACCCCTCCACTTT
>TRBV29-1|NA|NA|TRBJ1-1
CSVQLRYTEAFF
TGCAGCGTCCAATTGAGGTACACTGAAGCTTTCTTT
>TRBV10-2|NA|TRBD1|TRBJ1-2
CASSNDRDYGYTF
TGCGCCAGCAGTAACGACAGGGACTATGGCTACACCTTC
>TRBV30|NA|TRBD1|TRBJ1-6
CAWSSLLTGDTYNSPLHF
TGTGCCTGGAGTTCACTATTAACAGGGGACACGTATAATTCACCCCTCCACTTT
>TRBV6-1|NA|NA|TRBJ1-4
CASSDGSNEKLFF
TGTGCCAGCAGTGACGGTTCCAATGAAAAACTGTTTTTT
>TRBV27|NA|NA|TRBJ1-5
CASSLGQQVNQPQHF
TGTGCCAGCAGCCTGGGACAACAGGTCAATCAGCCCCAGCATTTT
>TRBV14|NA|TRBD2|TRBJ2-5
CASSQVYSGRAKTQYF
TGTGCCAGCAGCCAAGTGTATAGCGGGAGAGCAAAGACCCAGTACTTC
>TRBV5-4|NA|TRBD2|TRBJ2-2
CASRPISGSRTGELFF
TGTGCCAGCAGGCCTATTAGCGGGAGCCGCACCGGGGAGCTGTTTTTT
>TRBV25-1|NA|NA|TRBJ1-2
CASSEWAGMSYGYTF
TGTGCCAGCAGTGAGTGGGCAGGGATGAGTTATGGCTACACCTTC
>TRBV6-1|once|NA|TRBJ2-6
CASSARGPGANVLTF
TGTGCCAGCAGTGCGCGGGGGCCCGGGGCCAACGTCCTGACTTTC
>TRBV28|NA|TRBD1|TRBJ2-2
CASSLWGDSSNTGELFF
TGTGCCAGCAGTTTATGGGGGGACAGCTCAAACACCGGGGAGCTGTTTTTT
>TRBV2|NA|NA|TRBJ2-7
CASSEKIPSYEQYF
TGTGCCAGCAGTGAGAAGATCCCCTCCTACGAGCAGTACTTC
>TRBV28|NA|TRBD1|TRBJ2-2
CASRSGTGGRTGELFF
TGTGCCAGCAGGTCAGGGACAGGGGGTCGCACCGGGGAGCTGTTTTTT